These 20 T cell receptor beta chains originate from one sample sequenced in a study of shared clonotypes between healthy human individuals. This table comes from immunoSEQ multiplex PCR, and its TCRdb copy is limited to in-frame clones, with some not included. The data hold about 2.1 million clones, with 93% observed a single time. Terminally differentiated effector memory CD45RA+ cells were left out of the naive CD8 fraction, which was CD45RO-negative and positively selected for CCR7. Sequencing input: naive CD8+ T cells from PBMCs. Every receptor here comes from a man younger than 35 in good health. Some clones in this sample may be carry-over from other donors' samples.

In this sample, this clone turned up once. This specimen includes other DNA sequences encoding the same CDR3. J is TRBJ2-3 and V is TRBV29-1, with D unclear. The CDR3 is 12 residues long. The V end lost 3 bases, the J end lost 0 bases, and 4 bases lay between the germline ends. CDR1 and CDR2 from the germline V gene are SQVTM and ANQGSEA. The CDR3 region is CSVEGSTDTQYF. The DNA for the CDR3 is TGCAGCGTTGAGGGCAGCACAGATACGCAGTATTTT.

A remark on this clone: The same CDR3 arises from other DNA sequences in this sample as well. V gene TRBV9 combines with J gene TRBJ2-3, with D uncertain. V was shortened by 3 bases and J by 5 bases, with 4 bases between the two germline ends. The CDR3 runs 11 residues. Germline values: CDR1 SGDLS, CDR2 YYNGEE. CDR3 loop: CASSGQDTQYF. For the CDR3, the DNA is TGTGCCAGCAGCGGACAAGATACGCAGTATTTT.

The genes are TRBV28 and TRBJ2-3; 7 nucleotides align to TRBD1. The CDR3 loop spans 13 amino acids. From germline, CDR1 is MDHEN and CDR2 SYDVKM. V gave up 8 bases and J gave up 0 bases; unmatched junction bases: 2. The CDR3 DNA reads TGTGCCAGCGACAGGGCTAGCACAGATACGCAGTATTTT. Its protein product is CASDRASTDTQYF.

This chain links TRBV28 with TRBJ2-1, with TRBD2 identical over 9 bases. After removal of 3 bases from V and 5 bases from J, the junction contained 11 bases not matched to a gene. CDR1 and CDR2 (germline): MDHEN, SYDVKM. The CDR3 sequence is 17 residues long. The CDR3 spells CASSFNLAGEDNNEQFF. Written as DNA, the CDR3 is TGTGCCAGCAGTTTCAACTTAGCGGGAGAAGACAACAATGAGCAGTTCTTC. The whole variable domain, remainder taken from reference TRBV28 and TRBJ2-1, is DVKVTQSSRYLVKRTGEKVFLECVQDMDHENMFWYRQDPGLGLRLIYFSYDVKMKEKGDIPEGYSVSREKKERFSLILESASTNQTSMYLCASSFNLAGEDNNEQFFGPGTRLTVL.

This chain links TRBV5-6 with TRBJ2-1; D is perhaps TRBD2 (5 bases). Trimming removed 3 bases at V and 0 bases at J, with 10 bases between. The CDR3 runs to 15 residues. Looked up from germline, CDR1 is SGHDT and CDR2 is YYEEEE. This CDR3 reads CASSSMDSSYNEQFF. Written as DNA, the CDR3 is TGTGCCAGCAGCTCTATGGACTCCTCCTACAATGAGCAGTTCTTC.

The CDR3 region has the DNA TGTGCCAGCACCTTACTAGCGGGAGTTTACAATGAGCAGTTCTTC. Its translation: CASTLLAGVYNEQFF. The gene calls are TRBV6-1 and TRBJ2-1, with 11 bases that match TRBD2. Germline CDR1 and CDR2: MNHNS and SASEGT. The length of the CDR3 is 15 residues. With V trimmed by 7 bases and J by 4 bases, 6 bases remained unmatched.

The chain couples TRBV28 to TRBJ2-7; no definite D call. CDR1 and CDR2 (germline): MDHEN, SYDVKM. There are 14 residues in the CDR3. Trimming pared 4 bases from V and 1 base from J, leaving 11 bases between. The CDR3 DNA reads TGTGCCAGCAGTTCGTGGACGGTTTCCTACGAGCAGTACTTC. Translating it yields CASSSWTVSYEQYF.

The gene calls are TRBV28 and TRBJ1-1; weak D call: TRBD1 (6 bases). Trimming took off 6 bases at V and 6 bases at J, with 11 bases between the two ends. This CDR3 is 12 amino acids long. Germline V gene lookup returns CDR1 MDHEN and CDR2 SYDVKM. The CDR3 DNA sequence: TGTGCCAGCAGCCACAGGGCCCCTGAAGCTTTCTTT. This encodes CASSHRAPEAFF.

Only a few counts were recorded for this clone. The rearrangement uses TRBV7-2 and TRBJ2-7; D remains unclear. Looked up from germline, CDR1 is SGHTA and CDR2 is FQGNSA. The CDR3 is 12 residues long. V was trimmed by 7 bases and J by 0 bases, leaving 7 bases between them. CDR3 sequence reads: CASTIPSYEQYF. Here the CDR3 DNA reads TGTGCCAGCACCATACCCTCCTACGAGCAGTACTTC.

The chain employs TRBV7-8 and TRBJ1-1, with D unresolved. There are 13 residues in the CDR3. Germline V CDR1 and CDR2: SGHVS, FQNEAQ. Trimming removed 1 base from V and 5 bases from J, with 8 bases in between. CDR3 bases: TGTGCCAGCAGCTTAGGACCTCTAACTGAAGCTTTCTTT. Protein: CASSLGPLTEAFF.

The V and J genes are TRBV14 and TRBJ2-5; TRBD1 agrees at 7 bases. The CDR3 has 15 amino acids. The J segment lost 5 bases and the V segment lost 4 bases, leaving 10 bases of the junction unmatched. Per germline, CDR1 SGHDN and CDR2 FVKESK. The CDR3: CASSPYRGAVETQYF. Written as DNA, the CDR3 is TGTGCCAGCAGCCCCTACAGGGGAGCGGTCGAGACCCAGTACTTC.

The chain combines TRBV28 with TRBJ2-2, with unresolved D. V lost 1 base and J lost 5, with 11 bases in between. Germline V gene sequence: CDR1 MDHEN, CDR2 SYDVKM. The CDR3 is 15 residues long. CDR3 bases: TGTGCCAGCAGTTTATCTAGAGGCTGGACCGGGGAGCTGTTTTTT. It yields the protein CASSLSRGWTGELFF.

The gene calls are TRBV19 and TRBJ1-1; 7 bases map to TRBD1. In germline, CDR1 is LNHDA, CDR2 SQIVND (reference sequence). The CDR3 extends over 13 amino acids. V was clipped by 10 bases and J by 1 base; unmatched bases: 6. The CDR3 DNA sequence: TGTGCCACCAGGGGGACAGCGAACACTGAAGCTTTCTTT. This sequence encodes CATRGTANTEAFF.

CDR3 in amino acids: CASCNHQGAYSEAFF. The CDR3 region has the DNA TGTGCCAGCTGCAACCATCAGGGGGCTTATAGTGAAGCTTTCTTT. The rearrangement uses TRBV27 and TRBJ1-1; TRBD1 aligns across 8 bases. The V and J ends lost 8 bases and 7 bases, in that order; junction bases with no gene match: 15. Germline assignment: CDR1 MNHEY and CDR2 SMNVEV (reference sequence). CDR3 size: 15 residues.

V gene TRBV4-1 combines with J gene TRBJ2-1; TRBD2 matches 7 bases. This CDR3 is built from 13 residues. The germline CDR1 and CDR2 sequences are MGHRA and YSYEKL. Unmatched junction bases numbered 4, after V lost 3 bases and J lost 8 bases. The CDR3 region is CASSHRLADEQFF. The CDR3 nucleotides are TGCGCCAGCAGCCATCGACTAGCAGATGAGCAGTTCTTC.

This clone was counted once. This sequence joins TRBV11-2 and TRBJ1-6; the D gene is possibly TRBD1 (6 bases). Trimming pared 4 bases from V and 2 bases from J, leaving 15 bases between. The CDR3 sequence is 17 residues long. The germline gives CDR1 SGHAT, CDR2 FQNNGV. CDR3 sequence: CASSSPEGVTYNSPLHF. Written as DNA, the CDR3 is TGTGCCAGCAGCTCCCCGGAGGGGGTGACCTATAATTCACCCCTCCACTTT.

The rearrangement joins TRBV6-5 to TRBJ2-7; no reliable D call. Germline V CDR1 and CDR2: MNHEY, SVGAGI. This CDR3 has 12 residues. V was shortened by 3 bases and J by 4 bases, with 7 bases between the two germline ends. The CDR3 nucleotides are TGTGCCAGCAGTTATATTGCGTACGAGCAGTACTTC. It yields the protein CASSYIAYEQYF.

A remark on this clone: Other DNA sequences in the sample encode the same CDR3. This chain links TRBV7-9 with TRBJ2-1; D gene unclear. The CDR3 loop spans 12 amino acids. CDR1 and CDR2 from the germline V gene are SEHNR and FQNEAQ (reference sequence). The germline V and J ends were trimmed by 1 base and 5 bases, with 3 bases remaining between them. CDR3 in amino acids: CASSLGHNEQFF. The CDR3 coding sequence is TGTGCCAGCAGCTTAGGTCACAATGAGCAGTTCTTC. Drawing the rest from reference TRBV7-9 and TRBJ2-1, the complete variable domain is DTGVSQNPRHKITKRGQNVTFRCDPISEHNRLYWYRQTLGQGPEFLTYFQNEAQLEKSRLLSDRFSAERPKGSFSTLEIQRTEQGDSAMYLCASSLGHNEQFFGPGTRLTVL.

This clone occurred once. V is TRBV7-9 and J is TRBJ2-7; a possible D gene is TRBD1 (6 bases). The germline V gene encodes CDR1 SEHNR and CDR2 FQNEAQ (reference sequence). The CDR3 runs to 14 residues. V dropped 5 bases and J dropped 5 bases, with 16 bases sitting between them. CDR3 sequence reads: CASSPQTGTHEQYF. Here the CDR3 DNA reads TGTGCCAGCAGCCCCCAAACAGGGACCCACGAGCAGTACTTC.

The CDR3 region is CASSVARGQVNTGELFF. In DNA form, the CDR3 reads TGTGCCAGCAGCGTAGCTAGAGGACAGGTGAACACCGGGGAGCTGTTTTTT. This rearrangement joins TRBV9 to TRBJ2-2, with 7 bases lining up with TRBD1. The junction had 6 bases not matched to a gene; V was cut back by 0 bases and J by 1 base. The CDR3 loop spans 17 amino acids. CDR1 is SGDLS and CDR2 is YYNGEE in the germline V gene.